This TCR beta chain was profiled in a study of blood T cell dynamics during melanoma immunotherapy. Time point: week 3, after first cycle of checkpoint inhibitor. This CDR3 comprises 14 residues. Trimming took 4 bases from V and 4 from J, leaving 10 bases between them. The V gene's germline CDR1 is LNHDA and CDR2 SQIVND (reference sequence). This clone was observed a few times. Every bulk PBMC sample received the same 350 ng of DNA. Some clones are missing from TCRdb's copy, which holds only in-frame ones; the method was immunoSEQ multiplex PCR. This repertoire shows roughly 10,000 clones, roughly 80% found once; its top ten account for about a sixth.

V is TRBV19 and J is TRBJ2-2; D ambiguous. The TCR sequence derives from a human donor with melanoma. The sequences come from blood, collected from a patient treated with checkpoint blockade. The CDR3 spells CASSTWARTGELFF. The CDR3 DNA sequence: TGTGCCAGTAGTACTTGGGCCCGCACCGGGGAGCTGTTTTTT.